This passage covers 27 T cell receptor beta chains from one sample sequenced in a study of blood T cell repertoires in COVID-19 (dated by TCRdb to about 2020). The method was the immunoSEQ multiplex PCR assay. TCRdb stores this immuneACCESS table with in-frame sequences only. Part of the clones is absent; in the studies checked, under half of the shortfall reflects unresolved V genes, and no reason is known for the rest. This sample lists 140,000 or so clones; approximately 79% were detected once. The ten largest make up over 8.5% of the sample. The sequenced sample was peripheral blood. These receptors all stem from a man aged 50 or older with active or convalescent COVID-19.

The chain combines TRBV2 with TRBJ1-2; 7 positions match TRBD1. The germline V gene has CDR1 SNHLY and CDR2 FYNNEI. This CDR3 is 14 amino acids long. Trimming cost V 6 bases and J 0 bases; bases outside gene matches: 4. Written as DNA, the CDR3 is TGTGCCAGCAGAGATGACAGGGCTAACTATGGCTACACCTTC. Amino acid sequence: CASRDDRANYGYTF. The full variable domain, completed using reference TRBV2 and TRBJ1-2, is EPEVTQTPSHQVTQMGQEVILRCVPISNHLYFYWYRQILGQKVEFLVSFYNNEISEKSEIFDDQFSVERPDGSNFTLKIRSTKLEDSAMYFCASRDDRANYGYTFGSGTRLTVV.

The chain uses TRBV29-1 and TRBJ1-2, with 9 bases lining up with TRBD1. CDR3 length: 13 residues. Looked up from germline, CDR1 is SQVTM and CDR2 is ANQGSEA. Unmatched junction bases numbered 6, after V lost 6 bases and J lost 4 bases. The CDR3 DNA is TGCAGCGTAACAGGGGGCGATGGCTATGGCTACACCTTC. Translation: CSVTGGDGYGYTF.

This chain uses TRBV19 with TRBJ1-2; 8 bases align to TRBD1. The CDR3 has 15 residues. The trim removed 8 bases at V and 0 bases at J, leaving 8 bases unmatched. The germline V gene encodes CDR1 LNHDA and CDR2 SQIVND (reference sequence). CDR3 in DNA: TGTGCCAGTTCGACAGGGGTTGAGGCTAACTATGGCTACACCTTC. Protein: CASSTGVEANYGYTF.

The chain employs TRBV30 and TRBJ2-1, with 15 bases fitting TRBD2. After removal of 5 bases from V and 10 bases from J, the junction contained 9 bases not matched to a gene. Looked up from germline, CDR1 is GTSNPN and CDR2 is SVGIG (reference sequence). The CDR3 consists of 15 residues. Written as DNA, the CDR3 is TGTGCCTGGGGCAGGGGACTAGCGGGAGGAAGGGAGCAGTTCTTC. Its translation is CAWGRGLAGGREQFF.

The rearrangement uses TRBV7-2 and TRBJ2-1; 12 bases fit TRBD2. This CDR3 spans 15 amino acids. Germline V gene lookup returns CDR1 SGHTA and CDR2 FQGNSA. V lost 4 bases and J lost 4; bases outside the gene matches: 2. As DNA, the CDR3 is TGTGCCAGCAGCTCTCTAGCGGGAGGGTACAATGAGCAGTTCTTC. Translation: CASSSLAGGYNEQFF.

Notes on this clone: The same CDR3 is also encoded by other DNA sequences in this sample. CDR3 DNA: TGTGCCAGCAGGACGGGACTAGCGGGCGATGAGCAGTTCTTC. Translation gives CASRTGLAGDEQFF. The chain carries TRBV11-2 and TRBJ2-1; TRBD2 matches 12 bases. The CDR3 contains 14 residues. The J segment lost 8 bases and the V segment lost 6 bases, leaving 5 bases of the junction unmatched. CDR1 is SGHAT, CDR2 FQNNGV, per germline.

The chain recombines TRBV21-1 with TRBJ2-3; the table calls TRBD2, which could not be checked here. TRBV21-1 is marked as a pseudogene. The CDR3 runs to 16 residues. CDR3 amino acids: CASSKVMGGSTDTQYF. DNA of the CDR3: TGTGCCAGCAGCAAAGTGATGGGAGGCAGCACAGATACGCAGTATTTT.

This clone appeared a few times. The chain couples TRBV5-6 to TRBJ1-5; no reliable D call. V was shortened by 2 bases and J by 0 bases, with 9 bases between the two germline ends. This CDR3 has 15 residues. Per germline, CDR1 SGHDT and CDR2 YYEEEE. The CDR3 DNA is TGTGCCAGCAGCTTCTCTGCCAGTAGCAATCAGCCCCAGCATTTT. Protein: CASSFSASSNQPQHF.

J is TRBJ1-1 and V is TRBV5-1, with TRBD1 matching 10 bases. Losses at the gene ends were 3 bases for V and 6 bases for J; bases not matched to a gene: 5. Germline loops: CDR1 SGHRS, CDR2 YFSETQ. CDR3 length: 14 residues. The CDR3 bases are TGCGCCAGCAGCTCCGGGACAGGGGCCCCTGAAGCTTTCTTT. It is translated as CASSSGTGAPEAFF. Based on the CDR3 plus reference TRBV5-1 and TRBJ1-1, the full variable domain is KAGVTQTPRYLIKTRGQQVTLSCSPISGHRSVSWYQQTPGQGLQFLFEYFSETQRNKGNFPGRFSGRQFSNSRSEMNVSTLELGDSALYLCASSSGTGAPEAFFGQGTRLTVV.

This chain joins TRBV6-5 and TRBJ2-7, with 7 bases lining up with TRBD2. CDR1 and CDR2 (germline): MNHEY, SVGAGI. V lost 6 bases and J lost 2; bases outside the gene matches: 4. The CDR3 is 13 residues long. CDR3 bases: TGTGCCAGCAGGGGCGCGGGGGCCTACGAGCAGTACTTC. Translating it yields CASRGAGAYEQYF.

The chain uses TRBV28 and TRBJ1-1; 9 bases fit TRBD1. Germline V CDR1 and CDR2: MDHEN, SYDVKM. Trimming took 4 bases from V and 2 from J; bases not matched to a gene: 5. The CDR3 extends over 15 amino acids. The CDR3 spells CASSSAGQGNTEAFF. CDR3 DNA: TGTGCCAGCAGTTCGGCGGGACAGGGAAACACTGAAGCTTTCTTT.

CDR3 nucleotides: TGTGCCAGCAGCTTTTTGACGGGTTACGAGCAGTTCTTC. Its translation: CASSFLTGYEQFF. This chain links TRBV7-9 with TRBJ2-1; unclear D gene. Germline CDR1 reads SEHNR; CDR2 reads FQNEAQ (reference sequence). The CDR3 has 13 residues. Between the trimmed V and J ends, which lost 3 bases and 10 bases, there was a span of 13 bases.

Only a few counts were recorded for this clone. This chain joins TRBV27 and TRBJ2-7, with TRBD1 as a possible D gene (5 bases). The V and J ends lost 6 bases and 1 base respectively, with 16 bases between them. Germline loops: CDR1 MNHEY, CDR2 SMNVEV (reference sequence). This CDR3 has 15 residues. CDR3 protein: CASSTTGFLSYEQYF. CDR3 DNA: TGTGCCAGCAGCACAACAGGTTTCCTTTCCTACGAGCAGTACTTC.

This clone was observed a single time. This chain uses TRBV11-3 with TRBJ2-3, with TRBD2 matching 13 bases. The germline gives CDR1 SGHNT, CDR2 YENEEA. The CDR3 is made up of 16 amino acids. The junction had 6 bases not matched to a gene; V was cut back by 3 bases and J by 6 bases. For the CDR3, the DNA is TGTGCCAGCAGCTTCGGACTAGCGGGAGAGAGGGATACGCAGTATTTT. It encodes CASSFGLAGERDTQYF.

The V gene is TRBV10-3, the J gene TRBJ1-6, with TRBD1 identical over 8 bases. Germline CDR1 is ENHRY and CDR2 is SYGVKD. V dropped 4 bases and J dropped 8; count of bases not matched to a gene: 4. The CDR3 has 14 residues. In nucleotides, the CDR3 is TGTGCCATCAGTGCAGGGACAGGTGATTCACCCCTCCACTTT. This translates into CAISAGTGDSPLHF.

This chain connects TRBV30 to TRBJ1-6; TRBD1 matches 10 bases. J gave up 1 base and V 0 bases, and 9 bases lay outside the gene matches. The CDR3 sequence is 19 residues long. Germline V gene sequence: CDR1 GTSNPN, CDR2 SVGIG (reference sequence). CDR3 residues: CAWSVETGGAGSYNSPLHF. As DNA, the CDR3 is TGTGCCTGGAGTGTAGAGACAGGGGGCGCCGGGTCCTATAATTCACCCCTCCACTTT.

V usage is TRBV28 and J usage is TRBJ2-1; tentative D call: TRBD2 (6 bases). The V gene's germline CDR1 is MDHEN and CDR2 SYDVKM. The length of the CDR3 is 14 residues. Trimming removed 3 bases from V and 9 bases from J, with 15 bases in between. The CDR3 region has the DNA TGTGCCAGCAGTTTCCGTTGGGAGGTGCCTGAGCAGTTCTTC. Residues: CASSFRWEVPEQFF.

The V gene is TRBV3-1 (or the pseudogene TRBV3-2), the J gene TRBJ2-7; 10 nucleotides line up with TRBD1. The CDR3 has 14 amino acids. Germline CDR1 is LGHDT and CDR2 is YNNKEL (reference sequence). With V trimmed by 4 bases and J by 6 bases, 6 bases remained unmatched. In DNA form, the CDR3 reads TGTGCCAGCAGCCTGGGACAGGGGCTGAGCGAGCAGTACTTC. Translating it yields CASSLGQGLSEQYF.

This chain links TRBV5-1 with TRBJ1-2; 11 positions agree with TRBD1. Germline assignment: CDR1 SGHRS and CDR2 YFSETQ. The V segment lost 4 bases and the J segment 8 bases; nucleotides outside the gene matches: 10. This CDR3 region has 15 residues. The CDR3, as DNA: TGCGCCAGCAGCACACAAGGACAGGGGGCGGAAGGCTACACCTTC. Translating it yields CASSTQGQGAEGYTF.

Here the CDR3 DNA reads TGTGCCACCAGTGGCAGGGGGCCGAATCAGCCCCAGCATTTT. It yields the protein CATSGRGPNQPQHF. The genes are TRBV24-1 and TRBJ1-5; TRBD1 matches at 8 bases. CDR1 and CDR2 from the germline V gene are KGHDR and SFDVKD. The CDR3 is 14 amino acids. Trimming cost V 5 bases and J 4 bases; bases outside gene matches: 3.

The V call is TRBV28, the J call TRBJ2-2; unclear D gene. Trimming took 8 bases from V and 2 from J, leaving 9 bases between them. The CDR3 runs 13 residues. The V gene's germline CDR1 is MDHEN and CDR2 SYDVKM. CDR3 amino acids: CASGVLNTGELFF. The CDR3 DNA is TGTGCCAGCGGAGTCCTCAACACCGGGGAGCTGTTTTTT.

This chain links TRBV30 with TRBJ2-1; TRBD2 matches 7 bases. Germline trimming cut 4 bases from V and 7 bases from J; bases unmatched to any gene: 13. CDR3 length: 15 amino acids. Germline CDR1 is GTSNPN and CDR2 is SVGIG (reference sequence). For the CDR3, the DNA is TGTGCCTGGAACGTTTTTGGCGGGAGTCCGAATGAGCAGTTCTTC. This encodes CAWNVFGGSPNEQFF.

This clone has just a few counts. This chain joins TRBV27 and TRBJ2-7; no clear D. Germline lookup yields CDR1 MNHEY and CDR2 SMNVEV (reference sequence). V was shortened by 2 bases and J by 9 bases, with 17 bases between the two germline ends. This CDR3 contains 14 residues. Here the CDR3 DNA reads TGTGCCAGCAGTTTAAACACGGCGGTGAAAGGGCAGTACTTC. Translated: CASSLNTAVKGQYF.

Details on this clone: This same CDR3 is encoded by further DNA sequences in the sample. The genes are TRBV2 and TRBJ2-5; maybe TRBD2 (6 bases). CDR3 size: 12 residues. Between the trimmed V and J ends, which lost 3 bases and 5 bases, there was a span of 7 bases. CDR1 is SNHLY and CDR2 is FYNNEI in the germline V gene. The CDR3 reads CASSEGRETQYF. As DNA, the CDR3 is TGTGCCAGCAGTGAGGGGAGGGAGACCCAGTACTTC. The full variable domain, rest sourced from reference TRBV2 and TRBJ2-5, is EPEVTQTPSHQVTQMGQEVILRCVPISNHLYFYWYRQILGQKVEFLVSFYNNEISEKSEIFDDQFSVERPDGSNFTLKIRSTKLEDSAMYFCASSEGRETQYFGPGTRLLVL.

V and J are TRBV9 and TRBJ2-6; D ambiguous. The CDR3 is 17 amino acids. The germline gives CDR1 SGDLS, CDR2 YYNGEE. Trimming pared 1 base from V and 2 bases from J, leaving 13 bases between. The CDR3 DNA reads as TGTGCCAGCAGCGTAAGCCTCCTTGGTACTGGGGCCAACGTCCTGACTTTC. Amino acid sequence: CASSVSLLGTGANVLTF.

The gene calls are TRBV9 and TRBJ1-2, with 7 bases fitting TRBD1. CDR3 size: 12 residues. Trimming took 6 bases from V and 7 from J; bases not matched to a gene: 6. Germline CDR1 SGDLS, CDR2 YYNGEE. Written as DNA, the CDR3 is TGTGCCAGCACCCACAGGGGAGGTGGCTACACCTTC. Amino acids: CASTHRGGGYTF.

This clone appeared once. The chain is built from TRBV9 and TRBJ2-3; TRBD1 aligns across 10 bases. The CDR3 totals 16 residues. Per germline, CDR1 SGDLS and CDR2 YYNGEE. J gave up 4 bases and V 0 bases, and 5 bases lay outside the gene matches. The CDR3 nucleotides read TGTGCCAGCAGCGTAGGACAGGGGGCTTTCCCAGATACGCAGTATTTT. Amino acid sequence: CASSVGQGAFPDTQYF.